The rows below give T cell receptor beta chains drawn from one sample of a study of radiation and T cells in renal cell carcinoma. Generated by immunoSEQ multiplex PCR, the TCRdb table keeps only in-frame clones and is missing some. The sample holds 120,000 to 150,000 clones; 75% to 90% are singletons and the top ten take 15% to 20%. The sequencing here drew on blood, taken from a patient whose treatment included radiotherapy and nephrectomy. These receptors all stem from a woman aged 45-65 years with renal cell carcinoma. Each CDR3 is given with its conserved first and last residue. Fields, in order: D gene, clone size, J gene, V gene, CDR3 DNA, CDR3 protein. D genes are given only for firm matches. Rows may omit the clone size; those that give it use once, few, many or a size class.

>-|-|TRBJ2-3|TRBV9
TGTGCCAGCAGCCCTTCCGTTCTGGTGGCAGATACGCAGTATTTT
CASSPSVLVADTQYF
>-|-|TRBJ2-1|TRBV10-1
TGCGCCAGCAGTGACAGGGTAGAGGGGAATGAGCAGTTCTTC
CASSDRVEGNEQFF
>TRBD1|-|TRBJ1-1|TRBV18
TGTGCCAGCTCGTGGGACAGGAGCGCTGAAGCTTTCTTT
CASSWDRSAEAFF
>-|-|TRBJ1-5|TRBV7-2
TGTGCCAGCAGCTTAGCAGGGTCGAGCAATCAGCCCCAGCATTTT
CASSLAGSSNQPQHF
>TRBD1|-|TRBJ1-2|TRBV30
TGTGCCTGGAGTCCAGACAGGGACTATGGCTACACCTTC
CAWSPDRDYGYTF
>-|-|TRBJ1-1|TRBV11-2
TGTGCCAGCAGCCCGACGACGGGGGGGACTGAAGCTTTCTTT
CASSPTTGGTEAFF
>TRBD1|-|TRBJ2-1|TRBV9
TGTGCCAGCAGCGTAGGCTCCGGGACAGGCTCCTACAATGAGCAGTTCTTC
CASSVGSGTGSYNEQFF
>-|-|TRBJ2-7|TRBV6-5
TGTGCCAGCAGTTCCGGACAGGAGGGGGACGAGCAGTACTTC
CASSSGQEGDEQYF
>TRBD1|-|TRBJ2-7|TRBV5-1
TGCGCCAGCAGCTGGGGGACAGTTTCCTCCTACGAGCAGTACTTC
CASSWGTVSSYEQYF
>TRBD2|-|TRBJ2-7|TRBV5-1
TGCGCCAGCAGCCCGGGACTAGCGGGAGGGATCTCCTACGAGCAGTACTTC
CASSPGLAGGISYEQYF
>TRBD2|-|TRBJ2-2|TRBV7-2
TGTGCCAGCAGCTCAGGGCCGGGACTAAACACCGGGGAGCTGTTTTTT
CASSSGPGLNTGELFF
>TRBD1|once|TRBJ1-1|TRBV19
TGTGCCAGTAGTAAGGACAGGGCCTTGGACACTGAAGCTTTCTTT
CASSKDRALDTEAFF
>-|-|TRBJ2-5|TRBV28
TGTGCCAGCAGTTTAGCGGGGACCGATACCCAAGAGACCCAGTACTTC
CASSLAGTDTQETQYF
>TRBD1|once|TRBJ1-3|TRBV5-3
TGTGCCAGCAACCCAGGAGGACAGGTTGCTGGAAACACCATATATTTT
CASNPGGQVAGNTIYF
>TRBD2|-|TRBJ2-7|TRBV6-1
TGTGCCAGCAGTGACGGACTAGGCTACGAGCAGTACTTC
CASSDGLGYEQYF
>TRBD1|-|TRBJ1-1|TRBV2
TGTGCCAGCAGGGGGACAGGGGGGAACACTGAAGCTTTCTTT
CASRGTGGNTEAFF
>TRBD2|-|TRBJ2-3|TRBV5-6
TGTGCCAGCAGCTTAAGAAACCTAGCGGGGGGAAGCACAGATACGCAGTATTTT
CASSLRNLAGGSTDTQYF
>TRBD2|-|TRBJ2-1|TRBV5-1
TGCGCCAGCAGCTCTCGGCTAGCGGGGGTCAATGAGCAGTTCTTC
CASSSRLAGVNEQFF
>-|-|TRBJ2-7|TRBV6-1
TGTGCCAGCATTGGGGGCAGGGCAGGCTACGAGCAGTACTTC
CASIGGRAGYEQYF
>-|-|TRBJ2-3|TRBV11-3
TGTGCCAGCAGCTCCCTGACAGACACAGATACGCAGTATTTT
CASSSLTDTDTQYF
>TRBD1|-|TRBJ2-7|TRBV6-4
TGTGCCAGCAGGACAGGGGGCGAGCAGTACTTC
CASRTGGEQYF
>-|-|TRBJ1-6|TRBV7-2
TGTGCCAGCAGCCTCTCAACCGATTCACCCCTCCACTTT
CASSLSTDSPLHF
>TRBD2|once|TRBJ2-7|TRBV7-2
TGTGCCAGCAGCCGGGGGAGGGACTACGAGCAGTACTTC
CASSRGRDYEQYF
>TRBD1|few|TRBJ2-1|TRBV6-1
TGTGCCAGCAGTGAACTATACAGGGGGGCCTACAATGAGCAGTTCTTC
CASSELYRGAYNEQFF
>TRBD1|-|TRBJ1-6|TRBV5-6
TGTGCCAGCAGCCATGGGACAGCAAATTCACCCCTCCACTTT
CASSHGTANSPLHF
>TRBD1|-|TRBJ1-2|TRBV6-6
TGTGCCAGCAGTTACCGACAGGGTTGGTATGGCTACACCTTC
CASSYRQGWYGYTF
>TRBD1|-|TRBJ2-7|TRBV6-5
TGTGCCAGCAGTTACTCAGGGCCAGGGGGCTTTTACGAGCAGTACTTC
CASSYSGPGGFYEQYF
>TRBD1|-|TRBJ1-1|TRBV19
TGTGCCAGTAGCCTCGGGACAGGGGTATTGTGGACTGAAGCTTTCTTT
CASSLGTGVLWTEAFF
>-|-|TRBJ1-5|TRBV30
TGTGCCTGGAGTGTGTTCGGGGATCAGCCCCAGCATTTT
CAWSVFGDQPQHF
>-|-|TRBJ1-1|TRBV10-3
TGTGCCATCAGGGAGACCGATCGGGCTTTCTTT
CAIRETDRAFF
>TRBD1|-|TRBJ1-3|TRBV19
TGTGCCAGTAGTAAGGACAGGAGCTCTGGAAACACCATATATTTT
CASSKDRSSGNTIYF
>-|-|TRBJ2-7|TRBV10-3
TGTGCCATCAGTGAGCATGGCGGGGACCGCGAGCAGTACTTC
CAISEHGGDREQYF
>TRBD2|-|TRBJ2-2|TRBV4-1
TGCGCCAGCAGCCACCCGGGGAGGGACGGGCTCGGGGAGCTGTTTTTT
CASSHPGRDGLGELFF
>TRBD1|-|TRBJ2-7|TRBV10-2
TGCGCCAGCATCCCCCGGGACAGGGCGTATTCACCCCACGAGCAGTACTTC
CASIPRDRAYSPHEQYF
>-|-|TRBJ2-6|TRBV7-9
TGTGCCAGCAGCTTAACCAGGGGCTCTGGGGCCAACGTCCTGACTTTC
CASSLTRGSGANVLTF
>-|-|TRBJ2-7|TRBV28
TGTGCCAGCATTCCAGGGGGGGCGCGAGAGCAGTACTTC
CASIPGGAREQYF
>TRBD1|-|TRBJ1-1|TRBV30
TGTGCCTGGAGTGTACAGGGGGAGACGAACACTGAAGCTTTCTTT
CAWSVQGETNTEAFF
>TRBD1|-|TRBJ2-1|TRBV18
TGTGCCAGCTCACCGGGACAGTCCCTAGGGGTAGAGCAGTTCTTC
CASSPGQSLGVEQFF
>-|few|TRBJ2-7|TRBV5-4
TGTGCCAGCAGCTTGGATTTTGGCGTTTCCTACGAGCAGTACTTC
CASSLDFGVSYEQYF
>TRBD2|-|TRBJ2-1|TRBV5-1
TGCGCCAGCAGCTTGCTTAGCGGGAGCTCCTACAATGAGCAGTTCTTC
CASSLLSGSSYNEQFF
>-|-|TRBJ2-1|TRBV28
TGTGCCAGCATCGGATATGCCTCCTACAATGAGCAGTTCTTC
CASIGYASYNEQFF
>TRBD1|-|TRBJ1-2|TRBV28
TGTGCCAGTGGACAGGGTTATGAAGGCTACACCTTC
CASGQGYEGYTF
>-|-|TRBJ1-2|TRBV5-8
TGTGCCAGCAGCTTGGCCTGGGAGGGGCCCGTCGGTGGCTACACCTTC
CASSLAWEGPVGGYTF
>TRBD1|-|TRBJ2-7|TRBV18
TGTGCCAGCTCACTTAGCCCACAGGGGACGAGCGAGCAGTACTTC
CASSLSPQGTSEQYF
>-|-|TRBJ2-1|TRBV6-1
TGTGCCAGCTGGTTGTCGGGTGAGCAGTTCTTC
CASWLSGEQFF
>-|-|TRBJ1-4|TRBV6-1
TGTGCCAGCGGGTTGGGTGTTAATGAAAAACTGTTTTTT
CASGLGVNEKLFF
>-|-|TRBJ2-7|TRBV11-2
TGTGCCAGCAGCTTAGGAGGCGGGGCAGTATACGAGCAGTACTTC
CASSLGGGAVYEQYF
>-|-|TRBJ2-7|TRBV7-2
TGTGCCAGCAGCGCCGCAGGAAGCTCCTACGAGCAGTACTTC
CASSAAGSSYEQYF
>-|-|TRBJ1-1|TRBV5-1
TGCGCCAGCAGCTGGGTCCAGGGGAGCACTGAAGCTTTCTTT
CASSWVQGSTEAFF
>-|-|TRBJ2-5|TRBV2
TGTGCCAGCAGCGCCTCCGCTAGCGCCCGAGAGACCCAGTACTTC
CASSASASARETQYF
>-|few|TRBJ1-1|TRBV4-3
TGCGCCAGCAGCCAAGAGGTCCGTCTCATGAACACTGAAGCTTTCTTT
CASSQEVRLMNTEAFF
>-|-|TRBJ2-4|TRBV30
TGTGCCTGGGATCTAGCCAAAAACATTCAGTACTTC
CAWDLAKNIQYF
>-|-|TRBJ1-2|TRBV19
TGTGCCAGTGGCCCCAGGATGAGGGGCGATGGCTACACCTTC
CASGPRMRGDGYTF
>-|-|TRBJ2-2|TRBV4-3
TGCGCCAGCAGCCAAGAGACTCGGACTGCGAACACCGGGGAGCTGTTTTTT
CASSQETRTANTGELFF
>TRBD1|-|TRBJ1-2|TRBV2
TGTGCCAGCAGCATAGGACAGGGGATACAAAGCTACACCTTC
CASSIGQGIQSYTF
>-|once|TRBJ2-1|TRBV9
TGTGCCAGCAGCGTAGTGGGGGGGCCCTACAATGAGCAGTTCTTC
CASSVVGGPYNEQFF
>-|-|TRBJ1-1|TRBV7-2
TGTGCCAGCAGCCAGAATGGGGAGAACACTGAAGCTTTCTTT
CASSQNGENTEAFF
>-|-|TRBJ2-7|TRBV7-9
TGTGCCAGCAGATTGGGGGCCTACGAGCAGTACTTC
CASRLGAYEQYF